One sample yielded the 2 T cell receptor beta chains listed below, sequenced in a study of Siglec-9 on CD8 T cells in melanoma. Here immunoSEQ multiplex PCR was the method, and the copy in TCRdb shows in-frame clones only, minus some. The sample lists 25,000 to 35,000 clones; roughly 78% were seen once. Sequencing used Siglec-9- CD8+ T cells sorted from blood. The receptor set was obtained from a human donor in good health.

The chain couples TRBV21-1 to TRBJ1-2. TRBV21-1 is shown as a pseudogene. This CDR3 has 12 amino acids. CDR3 DNA sequence: TGTGCCAGCAGCAGGGGGGAATATGGCTACACCTTC. It encodes CASSRGEYGYTF.

CDR3 bases: TGTGCCACCAGCGGGGGGTTACCGATTAAAGCTTTCTTT. Translated, it gives CATSGGLPIKAFF. The chain recombines TRBV15 with TRBJ1-1; weak D call: TRBD1 (5 bases). The CDR3 spans 13 residues. Trimming removed 5 bases from V and 9 bases from J, with 16 bases in between. CDR1 is LNHNV, CDR2 YYDKDF, per germline (reference sequence).